This T cell receptor beta chain was found in a study of chemoradiotherapy in HPV16-positive cancers. Whole-study findings and limits: Candidate HPV-specific clones and E7-related TCR motifs grew in tumor during treatment.

Trimming left V 6 bases short and J 2 bases short, with 14 bases between. The CDR3 covers 14 residues. Germline V lookup: CDR1 SNHLY, CDR2 FYNNEI. A word on this clone: The antigen is unknown.

The repertoire was sequenced with immunoSEQ multiplex PCR; TCRdb's copy has only in-frame clones and lacks some. The data contain approximately 15,000 clones, roughly three quarters of them singletons. The sample here was taken from a patient who underwent chemoradiotherapy. The clonotype was recovered from a human donor with HPV-associated anogenital cancer. The chain carries TRBV2 and TRBJ2-7; D remains ambiguous. The CDR3 DNA is TGTGCCAGCAGGGCCGGGTTCCAGGCCTACGAGCAGTACTTC. This codes for CASRAGFQAYEQYF.